This TCR beta chain is from a study of memory CD4+ T cells and cytomegalovirus serostatus. About the research overall: Healthy Belgian adult donors included nine or ten CMV-positive and fewer than 25 CMV-negative people. Study outcomes and limitations: Of roughly 180 reported CMV TCRbeta sequences, under 70 were found in memory CD4+ repertoires.

The sort gate was single viable CD3+CD4+CD8-CD45RO+ cells for memory CD4+ T cells. Positive selection with CD4 microbeads enriched total CD4+ T cells. Concerning this clone: The antigen is unknown.

Original methodology: After removing out-of-frame reads, 2.3 million or so distinct TCRbeta sequences remained. Sequencing used immunoSEQ multiplex PCR; TCRdb keeps in-frame clones, though not all of them. V, J and clone size are those of that table, while D and trimming were read from the DNA. Among 40,000 or so clones listed, approximately 80% were seen once. The sample taken for sequencing was memory CD4+ T cells from blood. The clonotype comes from an adult in good health and CMV-seronegative.

In nucleotides, the CDR3 is TGTGCCATCAGTGAGCGGCTAGCGGGATGGGGTGAGCAGTTCTTC. Amino acid sequence: CAISERLAGWGEQFF. This chain links TRBV10-3 with TRBJ2-1; 9 nucleotides match TRBD2. There are 15 residues in the CDR3. Unmatched junction bases numbered 8, after V lost 2 bases and J lost 9 bases. Germline CDR1 and CDR2: ENHRY and SYGVKD.